This T cell receptor beta chain was sequenced during a study of regulatory and conventional T cells in RAG deficiency. Study results and caveats: Shannon entropy fell and Simpson indices rose in RAG-deficient patients. Shorter CDR3s in all patient subsets; >80% Treg-Tconv overlap in Omenn.

The assay was immunoSEQ multiplex PCR, and TCRdb's table has in-frame clones only and misses some. Of 8,500 or so clones in the sample, around 84% were seen once. As concerns this clone: Its antigen remains unidentified.

The CDR3 loop spans 16 amino acids. Germline values: CDR1 MGHRA, CDR2 YSYEKL. The J segment lost 5 bases and the V segment lost 0 bases, leaving 9 bases of the junction unmatched. These data were also reused for a study on regulatory T cells. That publication notes: The primer mix had 52 TRBV and 13 TRBJ primers.

The chain uses TRBV4-1 and TRBJ1-2; TRBD1 matches at 7 bases. Sample: CD8+ T cells sorted from blood. This clonotype was sampled from a human donor in good health. CDR3 amino acids: CASSQDPVTGLYGYTF. The CDR3 DNA reads TGCGCCAGCAGCCAAGATCCTGTGACAGGGTTGTATGGCTACACCTTC.